The 13 T cell receptor beta chains below come from one sample, sequenced in a study of human T cells and chemical hapten exposure. TCRdb reprocessed the RACE reads via MiXCR and lists one record per CDR3 protein. There are 90,000 or so distinct CDR3 sequences in the sample; over 9.5% occur only once, and around 2.3% lies in the top ten. The time point is: patch test 1, 2 weeks after DPC sensitization. The treatment is: therapeutic diphenylcyclopropenone sensitization with weekly scalp DPC. This material consisted of whole blood, taken in connection with sensitization to the hapten diphenylcyclopropenone (DPC). These receptors were taken from a man aged 40-49 years with alopecia areata. Some clones in this sample may be carry-over from other donors' samples.

This clonotype was counted many times. V usage is TRBV28 and J usage is TRBJ1-2; a weak D match, TRBD1 (5 bases). Germline V lookup: CDR1 MDHEN, CDR2 SYDVKM. This CDR3 is built from 15 residues. V lost 3 bases, J lost 6 bases, and 17 bases lay in between. CDR3 in amino acids: CASSFAGSQGDGYTF. The CDR3 coding sequence is TGTGCCAGCAGTTTCGCGGGGTCCCAAGGGGATGGCTACACCTTC.

This clonotype has at least ten counts. V and J are TRBV30 and TRBJ2-5; 10 bases agree with TRBD1. Germline loops: CDR1 GTSNPN, CDR2 SVGIG (reference sequence). The CDR3 contains 16 residues. The V and J ends lost 5 bases and 4 bases, in that order; junction bases with no gene match: 13. CDR3 in DNA: TGTGCCTGGCAGGGGACTGGGACAGGGGACGGAGAGACCCAGTACTTC. Translation: CAWQGTGTGDGETQYF.

This chain links TRBV20-1 with TRBJ2-7; 14 nucleotides match TRBD2. The CDR3 runs to 17 residues. J gave up 2 bases and V 5 bases, and 11 bases lay outside the gene matches. Germline loops: CDR1 DFQATT, CDR2 SNEGSKA (reference sequence). This chain's CDR3 is CSAPGLAGGSATYEQYF. In DNA, the CDR3 is TGCAGTGCTCCTGGACTAGCGGGAGGCTCAGCGACCTACGAGCAGTACTTC.

Many counts were recorded for this clonotype. The chain couples TRBV7-2 to TRBJ1-1; D is undetermined. V lost 1 base, J lost 11 bases, and 14 bases lay in between. This CDR3 is built from 13 residues. Germline V gene data show CDR1 as SGHTA and CDR2 as FQGNSA. Written as DNA, the CDR3 is TGTGCCAGCAGCTTAGACGATCCATTACAGGCTTTCTTT. Amino acids: CASSLDDPLQAFF.

CDR3 residues: CASSEGSSGNTIYF. In nucleotides, the CDR3 is TGTGCCAGCAGTGAGGGGTCCTCTGGAAACACCATATATTTT. The chain combines TRBV21-1 with TRBJ1-3; the table's TRBD1 call for D was not verified on the DNA. TRBV21-1 is recorded as a pseudogene. This CDR3 is built from 14 residues.

CDR3 nucleotide sequence: TGTGCCACCTCAGGGTACCAAGAGACCCAGTACTTC. It is translated as CATSGYQETQYF. The chain is built from TRBV6-6 and TRBJ2-5; D is possibly TRBD1 (5 bases). The CDR3 sequence is 12 residues long. CDR1 MNHNY and CDR2 SVGAGI come from the germline V gene (reference sequence). The germline V and J ends were trimmed by 10 bases and 0 bases, with 9 bases remaining between them.

This clonotype was recorded a few times. The rearrangement joins TRBV4-3 to TRBJ2-3; D remains unclear. V was trimmed by 1 base and J by 0 bases, leaving 11 bases between them. Germline V gene data show CDR1 as LGHNA and CDR2 as YSLEER. The CDR3 is 16 amino acids. The CDR3: CASSQGPQPSTDTQYF. The CDR3 nucleotides are TGCGCCAGCAGCCAAGGCCCACAGCCTAGCACAGATACGCAGTATTTT.

The table lists this clonotype with a few counts. The V gene is TRBV11-1, the J gene TRBJ2-1; TRBD2 matches 7 bases. The CDR3 has 15 amino acids. Trimming took 5 bases from V and 7 from J; bases not matched to a gene: 11. Germline V gene sequence: CDR1 SGHAT, CDR2 FQDESV (reference sequence). CDR3 loop: CASSAPGTTLNEQFF. The CDR3 DNA reads as TGTGCCAGCAGCGCGCCCGGGACTACCTTAAATGAGCAGTTCTTC. Complete variable domain (other parts from reference TRBV11-1 and TRBJ2-1): EAEVAQSPRYKITEKSQAVAFWCDPISGHATLYWYRQILGQGPELLVQFQDESVVDDSQLPKDRFSAERLKGVDSTLKIQPAELGDSAMYLCASSAPGTTLNEQFFGPGTRLTVL.

The gene calls are TRBV30 and TRBJ2-7, with D tentatively TRBD1 (6 bases). Germline V gene lookup returns CDR1 GTSNPN and CDR2 SVGIG (reference sequence). V dropped 5 bases and J dropped 3 bases, with 14 bases sitting between them. The CDR3 loop spans 13 amino acids. The CDR3 here is CAWERDRFYEQYF. CDR3 DNA sequence: TGTGCCTGGGAACGAGACAGGTTCTACGAGCAGTACTTC. Drawing the rest from reference TRBV30 and TRBJ2-7, the complete variable domain is SQTIHQWPATLVQPVGSPLSLECTVEGTSNPNLYWYRQAAGRGLQLLFYSVGIGQISSEVPQNLSASRPQDRQFILSSKKLLLSDSGFYLCAWERDRFYEQYFGPGTRLTVT.

The rearrangement uses TRBV7-8 and TRBJ2-3; 11 bases match TRBD2. The germline CDR1 and CDR2 sequences are SGHVS and FQNEAQ. V shed 5 bases, J shed 2 bases, and the junction held 9 bases outside the gene matches. The CDR3 extends over 17 amino acids. In nucleotides, the CDR3 is TGTGCCAGCAGCACTAAAGTGACTAGCGGGACCACAGATACGCAGTATTTT. It codes for CASSTKVTSGTTDTQYF.

This clonotype is classed as medium-sized. The rearrangement uses TRBV29-1 and TRBJ2-6; D uncertain. Deletions cut 5 bases from V and 0 bases from J, with 5 bases between. Germline V gene lookup returns CDR1 SQVTM and CDR2 ANQGSEA. The CDR3 runs to 13 residues. The DNA for the CDR3 is TGCAGCGTTCCGTTCTCTGGGGCCAACGTCCTGACTTTC. Residues: CSVPFSGANVLTF.

The gene calls are TRBV6-2 or TRBV6-3 and TRBJ2-5; D is ambiguous. The germline gives CDR1 MNHEY, CDR2 SVGEGT. Trimming stripped 3 bases from V and 13 bases from J, with 21 bases between. The CDR3 runs 14 residues. CDR3 residues: CASSYPTSDHPGYF. DNA of the CDR3: TGTGCCAGCAGTTATCCGACCTCGGACCACCCCGGGTACTTC.

This clonotype was found a few times. The genes are TRBV5-4 and TRBJ1-1; D is perhaps TRBD1 (6 bases). The V gene's germline CDR1 is SGHNT and CDR2 YYREEE (reference sequence). This CDR3 is built from 14 residues. V was shortened by 2 bases and J by 4 bases, with 12 bases between the two germline ends. CDR3 in DNA: TGTGCCAGCAGCTTCAGGGACATTGGCACTGAAGCTTTCTTT. Protein sequence: CASSFRDIGTEAFF.